This TCR beta chain emerged from a study of cytomegalovirus exposure and HLA in healthy donors. In the PCR, 60 Vbeta and 13 Jbeta primers were used. The protocol was immunoSEQ multiplex PCR, while the TCRdb copy is restricted to in-frame clones and leaves out a portion. The sample comprises 150,000 to 200,000 clones, under 90% of which are singletons, and under 5% rests with the top ten. The CDR3 consists of 16 residues. Losses at the gene ends were 7 bases for V and 0 bases for J; bases not matched to a gene: 8. Per the germline V gene, CDR1 is LNHDA and CDR2 is SQIVND (reference sequence). The chain links TRBV19 to TRBJ1-5; 8 positions agree with TRBD1. The sequencing sample was made of PBMCs. The sequence was collected from a man aged 18 to 29 in good health and CMV-seronegative. Here the CDR3 reads CASIPGQGYSNQPQHF. CDR3 DNA sequence: TGTGCCAGTATTCCAGGACAGGGATATAGCAATCAGCCCCAGCATTTT. Complete variable domain (other parts from reference TRBV19 and TRBJ1-5): DGGITQSPKYLFRKEGQNVTLSCEQNLNHDAMYWYRQDPGQGLRLIYYSQIVNDFQKGDIAEGYSVSREKKESFPLTVTSAQKNPTAFYLCASIPGQGYSNQPQHFGDGTRLSIL.